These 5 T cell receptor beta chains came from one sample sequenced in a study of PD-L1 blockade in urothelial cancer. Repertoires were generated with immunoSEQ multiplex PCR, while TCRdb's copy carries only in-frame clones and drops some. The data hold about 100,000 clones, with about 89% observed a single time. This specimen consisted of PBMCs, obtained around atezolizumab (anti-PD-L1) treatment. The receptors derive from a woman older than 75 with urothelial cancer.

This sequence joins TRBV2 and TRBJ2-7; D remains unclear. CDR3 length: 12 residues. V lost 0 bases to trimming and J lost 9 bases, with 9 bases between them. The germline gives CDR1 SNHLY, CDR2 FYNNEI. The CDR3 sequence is CASSEAPPGQYF. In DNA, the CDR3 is TGTGCCAGCAGTGAAGCCCCCCCAGGGCAGTACTTC. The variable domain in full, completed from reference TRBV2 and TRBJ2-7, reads EPEVTQTPSHQVTQMGQEVILRCVPISNHLYFYWYRQILGQKVEFLVSFYNNEISEKSEIFDDQFSVERPDGSNFTLKIRSTKLEDSAMYFCASSEAPPGQYFGPGTRLTVT.

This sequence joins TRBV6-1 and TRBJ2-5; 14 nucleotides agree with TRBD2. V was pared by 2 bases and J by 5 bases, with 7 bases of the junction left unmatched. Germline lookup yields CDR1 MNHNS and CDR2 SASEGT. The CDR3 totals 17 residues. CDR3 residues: CASSEMTSGRAWETQYF. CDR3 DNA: TGTGCCAGCAGTGAAATGACTAGCGGGAGGGCCTGGGAGACCCAGTACTTC.

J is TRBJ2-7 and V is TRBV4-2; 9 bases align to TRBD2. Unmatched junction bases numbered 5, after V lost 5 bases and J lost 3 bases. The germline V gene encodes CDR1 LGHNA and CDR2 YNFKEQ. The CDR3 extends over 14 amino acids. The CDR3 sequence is CASSFGSGSYEQYF. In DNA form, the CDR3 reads TGTGCCAGCAGCTTTGGTAGCGGGAGCTACGAGCAGTACTTC.

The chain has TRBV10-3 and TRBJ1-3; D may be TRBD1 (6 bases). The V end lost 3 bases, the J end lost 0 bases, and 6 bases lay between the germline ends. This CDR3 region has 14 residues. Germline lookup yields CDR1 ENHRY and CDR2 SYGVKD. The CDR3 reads CAISEQGSGNTIYF. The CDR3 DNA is TGTGCCATCAGTGAACAGGGCTCTGGAAACACCATATATTTT.

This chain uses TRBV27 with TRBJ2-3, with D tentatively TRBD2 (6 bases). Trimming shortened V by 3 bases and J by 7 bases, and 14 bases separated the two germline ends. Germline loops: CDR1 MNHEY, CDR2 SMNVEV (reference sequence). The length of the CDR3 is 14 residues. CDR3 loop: CASSFLSGWNTQYF. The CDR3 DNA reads TGTGCCAGCAGTTTTTTAAGCGGGTGGAATACGCAGTATTTT.